Listed below are T cell receptor beta chains from one sample, sequenced in a study of type 1 regulatory T cells. For these TCRs, the target antigens are not known. Using its own MiXCR run on the reads, TCRdb lists one record per CDR3 protein. The sample holds about 14,000 distinct CDR3 sequences, roughly 15% seen once. The source material was cultured T cells, either the whole culture or a sorted T cell fraction (not recorded which). The source of these receptors is a human donor in good health. The conserved cysteine and the conserved F or W are not part of the CDR3 here. Each record gives: J gene, V gene, CDR3 protein.

j_gene: TRBJ2-7
v_gene: TRBV11-2
CDR3aa: ASSLDQAGVYEQY

j_gene: TRBJ2-3
v_gene: TRBV7-3
CDR3aa: ASSLGGLSGDTQY

j_gene: TRBJ2-1
v_gene: TRBV5-1
CDR3aa: ASSPAGPEQF

j_gene: TRBJ1-4
v_gene: TRBV10-3
CDR3aa: AISESSGGGEKLF

j_gene: TRBJ2-2
v_gene: TRBV20-1
CDR3aa: SARGKVNTGELF

j_gene: TRBJ2-1
v_gene: TRBV5-1
CDR3aa: ASSRLADSYNEQF

j_gene: TRBJ2-5
v_gene: TRBV6-5
CDR3aa: ASSPWQGFRETQY

j_gene: TRBJ2-7
v_gene: TRBV7-8
CDR3aa: ASSLVLGYEQY

j_gene: TRBJ1-1
v_gene: TRBV30
CDR3aa: AWVGGTEAF

j_gene: TRBJ2-7
v_gene: TRBV5-5
CDR3aa: ASSRGRVVSYEQY

j_gene: TRBJ2-7
v_gene: TRBV11-2
CDR3aa: ASSEDRQVYEQY

j_gene: TRBJ1-1
v_gene: TRBV29-1
CDR3aa: SVCEMANTEAF

j_gene: TRBJ2-7
v_gene: TRBV7-6
CDR3aa: ASSLASVSGDAYEQY

j_gene: TRBJ2-2
v_gene: TRBV24-1
CDR3aa: ATSGGYANTGELF

j_gene: TRBJ1-1
v_gene: TRBV9
CDR3aa: ASSADGVTEAF

j_gene: TRBJ1-2
v_gene: TRBV28
CDR3aa: ASSHDYGYT

j_gene: TRBJ2-2
v_gene: TRBV7-6
CDR3aa: ASSLNLAGNTGELF

j_gene: TRBJ2-1
v_gene: TRBV7-8
CDR3aa: ASSQGTSGSEQF

j_gene: TRBJ2-2
v_gene: TRBV27
CDR3aa: ATRAGGPINTGELF

j_gene: TRBJ2-7
v_gene: TRBV7-2
CDR3aa: ASSSQGASYEQY

j_gene: TRBJ2-5
v_gene: TRBV7-9
CDR3aa: ASSPPSGATQY

j_gene: TRBJ2-1
v_gene: TRBV5-1
CDR3aa: ASSLGTSGYNEQF

j_gene: TRBJ2-1
v_gene: TRBV4-2
CDR3aa: ASRTTSGDYNEQF

j_gene: TRBJ2-7
v_gene: TRBV18
CDR3aa: ASSPLGSSYEQY

j_gene: TRBJ1-6
v_gene: TRBV6-1
CDR3aa: ASSVNNREKHLSYNSPLH

j_gene: TRBJ2-1
v_gene: TRBV7-3
CDR3aa: ASSPLAQAAAVPREQF

j_gene: TRBJ1-5
v_gene: TRBV2
CDR3aa: ASTELRNQPQH

j_gene: TRBJ2-3
v_gene: TRBV20-1
CDR3aa: SASPTSFTDTQY

j_gene: TRBJ2-3
v_gene: TRBV7-3
CDR3aa: ASSLDRTDTQY

j_gene: TRBJ2-5
v_gene: TRBV20-1
CDR3aa: SARPTGRETQY

j_gene: TRBJ1-2
v_gene: TRBV10-3
CDR3aa: ATALTGIGYGYT

j_gene: TRBJ2-1
v_gene: TRBV7-2
CDR3aa: ASSLGLTGNEQF

j_gene: TRBJ1-6
v_gene: TRBV18
CDR3aa: ASSPSGAIPEALH

j_gene: TRBJ2-1
v_gene: TRBV5-4
CDR3aa: ASSFGGQTYNEQF

j_gene: TRBJ2-7
v_gene: TRBV6-5
CDR3aa: ASSLAGVYEQY

j_gene: TRBJ2-5
v_gene: TRBV5-1
CDR3aa: ASSLGVQETQY

j_gene: TRBJ1-1
v_gene: TRBV5-5
CDR3aa: ASSLTGFDTEAF

j_gene: TRBJ2-2
v_gene: TRBV28
CDR3aa: ATRWGTSTGELF

j_gene: TRBJ2-7
v_gene: TRBV2
CDR3aa: ASSEGVAYEQY

j_gene: TRBJ2-3
v_gene: TRBV29-1
CDR3aa: SFDRGSDTQY

j_gene: TRBJ2-3
v_gene: TRBV30
CDR3aa: AWSEKGTADTQY

j_gene: TRBJ1-1
v_gene: TRBV12-3/TRBV12-4
CDR3aa: ASSFTANTEAF

j_gene: TRBJ2-7
v_gene: TRBV5-1
CDR3aa: ASSRAGTGPEQY

j_gene: TRBJ2-7
v_gene: TRBV20-1
CDR3aa: SATGTLYEQY

j_gene: TRBJ1-5
v_gene: TRBV9
CDR3aa: ASSAQGGGQPQH

j_gene: TRBJ2-7
v_gene: TRBV30
CDR3aa: AWSVRAGWSNEQY

j_gene: TRBJ2-3
v_gene: TRBV7-3
CDR3aa: ASKLAGTDTQY